This entry describes one T cell receptor (beta chain). Its antigen is unknown. A much larger clone lies one base from this, so it may be a read error. This CDR3 contains 15 residues. Germline V gene sequence: CDR1 LGHNA, CDR2 YSLEER. The data are from a study of molecular identifiers for immune sequencing clone quantification. TCRdb re-analysed the PCR reads in MiXCR, keeping a single row per CDR3 protein. The repertoire holds tens of thousands of distinct CDR3 sequences, with 24% as singletons. Study-level findings and limits: Whereas naive cells kept under 1% of molecules in clones above 20 RNA copies, such clones held over 97% in effectors.

The chain uses TRBV4-3 and TRBJ2-7, with TRBD1 matching 9 bases. The sequence was obtained from a human donor in good health. Some libraries in this study had Jurkat cell RNA spiked in. The sample consisted of naive CD8+ T cells from blood, with Jurkat cell RNA spiked in. Subset reported: FACS-sorted CD8+CD4-CCR7+CD45RA+ naive T cells. CDR3 nucleotides: TGCGCCAGCAGCCCCTCGGGACAGGGCTCCCACGAGCAGTACTTC. Its translation is CASSPSGQGSHEQYF.